These 17 T cell receptor beta chains were all obtained from the same sample, sequenced in a study of blood T cells in healthy people across ages. Then a second PCR, running roughly 7 to 12 cycles, was carried out with a sample-barcoded 5' primer and a J-beta primer mix. Each CDR3 protein gets one entry after TCRdb re-called the 5' RACE reads with MiXCR. Of about a million distinct CDR3 sequences in the sample, 45% to 60% were seen once. The sequencing input was blood. Receptor source: a woman aged 55-75 years in good health.

The table lists this clonotype with a few counts. The CDR3 DNA reads as TGTGCCAGCACAACTAGCGGGAGGGTCTACGAGCAGTACTTC. Translated: CASTTSGRVYEQYF. The genes are TRBV6-5 and TRBJ2-7; 13 bases map to TRBD2. Germline values: CDR1 MNHEY, CDR2 SVGAGI. This CDR3 has 14 amino acids. V shed 7 bases, J shed 3 bases, and the junction held 3 bases outside the gene matches.

This clonotype was detected only a few times. V usage is TRBV27 and J usage is TRBJ2-7, with 10 bases matching TRBD1. Germline trimming cut 5 bases from V and 7 bases from J; bases unmatched to any gene: 5. Germline-derived CDR1 and CDR2 are MNHEY and SMNVEV (reference sequence). This CDR3 spans 13 amino acids. The CDR3, as DNA: TGTGCCAGCAGTACATGGACAGGGGGGGAGCAGTACTTC. It specifies CASSTWTGGEQYF.

This clonotype turned up a few times. The chain links TRBV20-1 to TRBJ2-1; 12 bases map to TRBD2. V gave up 5 bases and J gave up 7 bases; unmatched junction bases: 3. Germline V gene data show CDR1 as DFQATT and CDR2 as SNEGSKA (reference sequence). CDR3 length: 13 residues. CDR3 protein: CSAWTSGKNEQFF. CDR3 sequence (DNA): TGCAGTGCTTGGACTAGCGGGAAGAATGAGCAGTTCTTC.

As DNA, the CDR3 is TGTGCCAGCTCACTACACCGGGGGGCAGACACTGAAGCTTTCTTT. Its protein product is CASSLHRGADTEAFF. J is TRBJ1-1 and V is TRBV18; tentative D call: TRBD1 (6 bases). The ends were cut back, 4 bases at V and 3 bases at J, with 15 bases in the middle. Germline V gene sequence: CDR1 KGHSH, CDR2 LQKENI. This CDR3 comprises 15 residues.

The V gene is TRBV4-3, the J gene TRBJ1-6; 7 nucleotides line up with TRBD1. Trimming at V came to 3 bases and at J to 6 bases, leaving 8 bases not matched to a gene. Germline V gives CDR1 LGHNA, CDR2 YSLEER. This CDR3 is 16 amino acids long. The CDR3 sequence: CASSQDRNEINSPLHF. The CDR3 nucleotides are TGCGCCAGCAGCCAGGACAGGAACGAAATTAATTCACCCCTCCACTTT.

There are a few counts of this clonotype. The gene calls are TRBV4-2 and TRBJ2-5; D gene ambiguous. V dropped 0 bases and J dropped 2 bases, with 13 bases sitting between them. Germline V gene data show CDR1 as LGHNA and CDR2 as YNFKEQ. CDR3 length equals 16 residues. CDR3 in DNA: TGTGCCAGCAGCCAAGAGGGTCAAGGGAAACAAGAGACCCAGTACTTC. It specifies CASSQEGQGKQETQYF.

This chain links TRBV7-8 with TRBJ2-1; 11 nucleotides agree with TRBD2. The CDR3 loop spans 16 amino acids. From germline, CDR1 is SGHVS and CDR2 FQNEAQ. The J segment lost 6 bases and the V segment lost 0 bases, leaving 4 bases of the junction unmatched. This CDR3 is CASSLAGLAAANEQFF. The CDR3 DNA is TGTGCCAGCAGCTTAGCGGGACTAGCGGCAGCCAATGAGCAGTTCTTC.

This clonotype was recorded many times. This chain connects TRBV7-2 to TRBJ2-3, with D possibly being TRBD1 or TRBD2 (5 bases each). The V gene lost 8 bases and the J gene lost 1 base, with 13 bases spanning the gap. The CDR3 covers 14 residues. Per germline, CDR1 SGHTA and CDR2 FQGNSA. Written as DNA, the CDR3 is TGTGCCAGCTCCCGGCAGGGAGGCACAGATACGCAGTATTTT. As protein: CASSRQGGTDTQYF.

The chain has TRBV4-3 and TRBJ1-2; 8 bases match TRBD1. The V gene end was trimmed by 0 bases and the J gene end by 4 bases; junction bases not matched to a gene: 7. This CDR3 region has 16 residues. Germline V CDR1 and CDR2: LGHNA, YSLEER. The DNA of the CDR3 is TGCGCCAGCAGCCAAGACGCAGCTCAGGGGGCCTATGGCTACACCTTC. Its protein is CASSQDAAQGAYGYTF.

This chain joins TRBV10-2 and TRBJ1-1, with D uncertain. The germline V gene encodes CDR1 WSHSY and CDR2 SAAADI. The ends were cut back, 7 bases at V and 5 bases at J, with 8 bases in the middle. The length of the CDR3 is 11 residues. CDR3 bases: TGCGCCAGCATGGTAGAAACTGAAGCTTTCTTT. Translated, it gives CASMVETEAFF.

J is TRBJ2-3 and V is TRBV5-1; no firm D call. There are 14 residues in the CDR3. Between the trimmed V and J ends, which lost 0 bases and 4 bases, there was a span of 9 bases. The germline V gene has CDR1 SGHRS and CDR2 YFSETQ. The CDR3 loop is CASSLGGDADTQYF. The CDR3 DNA is TGCGCCAGCAGCTTGGGGGGTGACGCAGATACGCAGTATTTT.

This clonotype was detected ten times or more. J is TRBJ2-5 and V is TRBV7-2; 7 bases are shared with TRBD2. Germline-derived CDR1 and CDR2 are SGHTA and FQGNSA. V gave up 4 bases and J gave up 3 bases; unmatched junction bases: 2. There are 13 residues in the CDR3. CDR3 sequence (DNA): TGTGCCAGCAGCTCCGGGACTAAAGAGACCCAGTACTTC. Translating it yields CASSSGTKETQYF.

This clonotype has ten or more counts. The CDR3 reads CSVAPTGSYEQYF. DNA for the CDR3: TGCAGCGTTGCCCCTACAGGAAGCTACGAGCAGTACTTC. The J gene is TRBJ2-7, the V gene TRBV29-1; weak D call: TRBD1 (5 bases). Trimming stripped 4 bases from V and 3 bases from J, with 13 bases between. The V gene's germline CDR1 is SQVTM and CDR2 ANQGSEA. CDR3 length: 13 residues.

The rearrangement joins TRBV7-2 to TRBJ1-6, with D maybe TRBD1 (5 bases). The CDR3 is 14 amino acids. Germline CDR1 and CDR2: SGHTA and FQGNSA. Trimming stripped 6 bases from V and 7 bases from J, with 13 bases between. The CDR3 protein is CASSVGPINSPLHF. DNA of the CDR3: TGTGCCAGCAGTGTGGGGCCGATAAATTCACCCCTCCACTTT.

V is TRBV6-6 and J is TRBJ1-5; D is possibly TRBD1 (6 bases). The CDR3 loop spans 14 amino acids. V gave up 6 bases and J gave up 3 bases, with 12 bases separating them. Germline V CDR1 and CDR2: MNHNY, SVGAGI (reference sequence). CDR3 in amino acids: CASSDGQLNQPQHF. The CDR3 DNA reads TGTGCCAGCAGCGATGGACAGCTCAATCAGCCCCAGCATTTT.

V gene TRBV4-2 combines with J gene TRBJ2-1, with 7 bases that match TRBD2. The V gene end was trimmed by 3 bases and the J gene end by 15 bases; junction bases not matched to a gene: 17. CDR1 is LGHNA, CDR2 YNFKEQ, per germline. This CDR3 is built from 15 residues. The DNA for the CDR3 is TGTGCCAGCAGCCATCTCTGCGAGGGAGGGCCTCCTCGGTTCTTC. It is translated as CASSHLCEGGPPRFF.

The chain uses TRBV7-8 and TRBJ2-3; no clear D gene. There are 16 residues in the CDR3. The germline V gene encodes CDR1 SGHVS and CDR2 FQNEAQ. V dropped 1 base and J dropped 8 bases, with 19 bases sitting between them. CDR3 coding DNA: TGTGCCAGCAGCTTAGATCGAGCCCCTCGGTTTTCTACGCAGTATTTT. Its protein product is CASSLDRAPRFSTQYF.